A single sample gave rise to the 24 T cell receptor beta chains below, sequenced in a study of T cell responses to AZD1222 COVID-19 vaccine (dated by TCRdb to the early 2020s). The sample's time point label, decoded: about 28 days (+/-7) after the second vaccine dose. Receptor amplification or capture employed the immunoSEQ multiplex PCR assay. Here the immuneACCESS table is served through TCRdb, limited to in-frame sequences with V and J called. Missing clones are a known gap in these copies; in checked studies unresolved V genes cover under half, and the rest lacks a known reason. Within this sample are approximately 110,000 clones, with around nine tenths of them counted one time only. 2% to 2.5% of the sample is held by the ten biggest clonotypes. Sequenced material: peripheral blood, taken 28 days after the second AZD1222 dose. The source of these receptors is an adult who received the AZD1222 COVID-19 vaccine.

In its sample, this clone was seen once. The chain recombines TRBV7-9 with TRBJ1-2, with TRBD1 as a possible D gene (6 bases). The CDR3 loop spans 14 amino acids. The germline gives CDR1 SEHNR, CDR2 FQNEAQ (reference sequence). V was pared by 1 base and J by 3 bases, with 9 bases between. This CDR3 reads CASSLGAGDYGYTF. CDR3 sequence (DNA): TGTGCCAGCAGCTTAGGTGCAGGGGACTATGGCTACACCTTC.

This clone was counted only a few times. J is TRBJ2-7 and V is TRBV6-5, with D perhaps matching TRBD2 (5 bases). Per the germline V gene, CDR1 is MNHEY and CDR2 is SVGAGI. V lost 10 bases to trimming and J lost 2 bases, with 15 bases between them. CDR3 length: 13 amino acids. The CDR3 sequence is CATLSVSTYEQYF. CDR3 in DNA: TGTGCCACTCTTAGCGTTTCCACCTACGAGCAGTACTTC.

This clone was counted between two and nine times. The rearrangement joins TRBV19 to TRBJ1-5, with 10 bases identical to TRBD1. The length of the CDR3 is 16 residues. Germline CDR1 is LNHDA and CDR2 is SQIVND (reference sequence). The junction had 6 bases not matched to a gene; V was cut back by 7 bases and J by 0 bases. The CDR3 DNA is TGTGCCAGTAACAAGGACAGGGGGGATAGCAATCAGCCCCAGCATTTT. Its translation is CASNKDRGDSNQPQHF.

The chain couples TRBV27 to TRBJ1-1; 8 bases line up with TRBD1. Germline CDR1 is MNHEY and CDR2 is SMNVEV (reference sequence). The CDR3 extends over 20 amino acids. The ends lost 2 bases at V and 2 bases at J; junction bases unmatched: 19. The CDR3 DNA reads as TGTGCCAGCAGTTTAAGGGCAGGGGGCGCACAAAGAGGATCTAACACTGAAGCTTTCTTT. This sequence encodes CASSLRAGGAQRGSNTEAFF.

The chain links TRBV9 to TRBJ1-2; no clear D. The V end was cut by 0 bases, the J end by 2 bases, with 8 bases between. Germline V gene sequence: CDR1 SGDLS, CDR2 YYNGEE. The CDR3 contains 14 residues. The CDR3 loop reads CASSVGSTNYGYTF. The CDR3 region has the DNA TGTGCCAGCAGCGTAGGCTCAACGAACTATGGCTACACCTTC.

This chain uses TRBV9 with TRBJ1-1, with TRBD1 as a possible D gene (5 bases). Germline assignment: CDR1 SGDLS and CDR2 YYNGEE. V was pared by 1 base and J by 3 bases, with 13 bases between. The CDR3 is made up of 15 amino acids. CDR3 nucleotide sequence: TGTGCCAGCAGCGTACAGGGTCGTGGGGACACTGAAGCTTTCTTT. Translated: CASSVQGRGDTEAFF.

This rearrangement joins TRBV30 to TRBJ1-3; D uncertain. The V and J ends lost 2 bases and 5 bases respectively, with 7 bases between them. Germline CDR1 and CDR2: GTSNPN and SVGIG (reference sequence). The CDR3 has 12 residues. The DNA for the CDR3 is TGTGCCTGGAGTCCCCAGCGAAACACCATATATTTT. The encoded protein is CAWSPQRNTIYF.

This chain connects TRBV3-1 (or the pseudogene TRBV3-2) to TRBJ1-5; D unresolved. This CDR3 is built from 13 residues. Germline values: CDR1 LGHDT, CDR2 YNNKEL (reference sequence). The V and J ends lost 2 bases and 0 bases respectively, with 2 bases between them. CDR3 DNA: TGTGCCAGCAGCCAATCTAGCAATCAGCCCCAGCATTTT. It specifies CASSQSSNQPQHF.

The chain carries TRBV28 and TRBJ2-7; D might be TRBD2 (6 bases). CDR3 length: 16 amino acids. V was pared by 3 bases and J by 5 bases, with 20 bases between. The germline gives CDR1 MDHEN, CDR2 SYDVKM. In nucleotides, the CDR3 is TGTGCCAGCAGTTTGCCCGGGTTGGCAGGGAGGAACGAGCAGTACTTC. This sequence encodes CASSLPGLAGRNEQYF. The whole variable domain, remainder taken from reference TRBV28 and TRBJ2-7, is DVKVTQSSRYLVKRTGEKVFLECVQDMDHENMFWYRQDPGLGLRLIYFSYDVKMKEKGDIPEGYSVSREKKERFSLILESASTNQTSMYLCASSLPGLAGRNEQYFGPGTRLTVT.

V and J are TRBV30 and TRBJ2-2; D is unresolved. The germline V gene encodes CDR1 GTSNPN and CDR2 SVGIG (reference sequence). Trimming pared 5 bases from V and 7 bases from J, leaving 14 bases between. This CDR3 region has 13 residues. The DNA for the CDR3 is TGTGCCTGGCGAAGACGAAGCCACGGGGAGCTGTTTTTT. Residues: CAWRRRSHGELFF.

J is TRBJ2-5 and V is TRBV14, with unresolved D. Germline CDR1 is SGHDN and CDR2 is FVKESK. The CDR3 runs 17 residues. Trimming took 4 bases from V and 4 from J, leaving 22 bases between them. In DNA form, the CDR3 reads TGTGCCAGCAGCCCCCGCTTGACCCGCGGTGGCCGAGAGACCCAGTACTTC. This encodes CASSPRLTRGGRETQYF. Drawing the rest from reference TRBV14 and TRBJ2-5, the complete variable domain is EAGVTQFPSHSVIEKGQTVTLRCDPISGHDNLYWYRRVMGKEIKFLLHFVKESKQDESGMPNNRFLAERTGGTYSTLKVQPAELEDSGVYFCASSPRLTRGGRETQYFGPGTRLLVL.

The rearrangement links TRBV29-1 to TRBJ2-7, with unresolved D. This CDR3 is built from 11 residues. The germline gives CDR1 SQVTM, CDR2 ANQGSEA. V was shortened by 1 base and J by 3 bases, with 4 bases between the two germline ends. The CDR3: CSVEGGYEQYF. CDR3 nucleotide sequence: TGCAGCGTTGAAGGTGGCTACGAGCAGTACTTC.

The rearrangement joins TRBV18 to TRBJ1-3; no clear D. The CDR3 runs to 15 residues. Trimming shortened V by 1 base and J by 0 bases, and 7 bases separated the two germline ends. The germline V gene has CDR1 KGHSH and CDR2 LQKENI. The CDR3 nucleotides are TGTGCCAGCTCACCACGGTCCTTCTCTGGAAACACCATATATTTT. This gives the protein CASSPRSFSGNTIYF.

This clone was detected only once. The chain combines TRBV4-3 with TRBJ2-2, with D perhaps TRBD1 or TRBD2 (7 bases each). The V end lost 0 bases, the J end lost 3 bases, and 14 bases lay between the germline ends. Germline V gene lookup returns CDR1 LGHNA and CDR2 YSLEER. This CDR3 region has 17 residues. The CDR3 DNA reads as TGCGCCAGCAGCCAAGATCTACAGGGGAGGGACACCGGGGAGCTGTTTTTT. This gives the protein CASSQDLQGRDTGELFF.

This chain connects TRBV18 to TRBJ1-1, with D possibly matching TRBD1 (6 bases). Germline V gene data show CDR1 as KGHSH and CDR2 as LQKENI. Trimming removed 6 bases at V and 0 bases at J, with 11 bases between. The CDR3 sequence is 14 residues long. CDR3 bases: TGTGCCAGCTCGGAAACAGGGATGAACACTGAAGCTTTCTTT. Translation gives CASSETGMNTEAFF.

This chain uses TRBV5-1 with TRBJ2-1; 10 bases fit TRBD2. This CDR3 region has 15 residues. Germline-derived CDR1 and CDR2 are SGHRS and YFSETQ. V trimming: 2 bases; J trimming: 5 bases; junction bases outside the gene matches: 4. The CDR3 loop is CASSFLAGGNNEQFF. The CDR3 region has the DNA TGCGCCAGCAGCTTCTTAGCGGGAGGAAACAATGAGCAGTTCTTC. Using reference TRBV5-1 and TRBJ2-1 for the parts outside the CDR3, the full variable domain is KAGVTQTPRYLIKTRGQQVTLSCSPISGHRSVSWYQQTPGQGLQFLFEYFSETQRNKGNFPGRFSGRQFSNSRSEMNVSTLELGDSALYLCASSFLAGGNNEQFFGPGTRLTVL.

In DNA, the CDR3 is TGTGCCAGTAGTATCTGGGGGAGGAACACTGAAGCTTTCTTT. As protein: CASSIWGRNTEAFF. The V and J genes are TRBV19 and TRBJ1-1; D may be TRBD1 (5 bases). Per germline, CDR1 LNHDA and CDR2 SQIVND (reference sequence). This CDR3 has 14 amino acids. V lost 3 bases and J 1 base, leaving 9 bases between the germline ends.

The CDR3 spells CASSKGQGGNEQFF. The CDR3 nucleotides read TGTGCCAGCAGTAAAGGACAGGGTGGAAATGAGCAGTTCTTC. The chain is built from TRBV27 and TRBJ2-1; 8 nucleotides line up with TRBD1. Germline CDR1 MNHEY, CDR2 SMNVEV (reference sequence). V shed 5 bases and J 7 bases; nucleotides not matched to a gene: 7. The CDR3 has 14 residues.

The chain is built from TRBV28 and TRBJ1-2; the match to TRBD1 covers 11 bases. V lost 2 bases and J lost 3; bases outside the gene matches: 11. This CDR3 contains 18 residues. Germline CDR1 and CDR2: MDHEN and SYDVKM. The chain's CDR3 is CASSLGGQGVGKDYGYTF. CDR3 coding DNA: TGTGCCAGCAGTTTAGGGGGACAGGGGGTTGGTAAGGACTATGGCTACACCTTC.

The genes are TRBV6-5 and TRBJ1-2, with D maybe TRBD1 (6 bases). From germline, CDR1 is MNHEY and CDR2 SVGAGI. The CDR3 consists of 13 residues. V was cut by 2 bases and J by 4 bases, with 8 bases left in between. The CDR3 reads CASSYVGGYGYTF. The DNA of the CDR3 is TGTGCCAGCAGTTACGTAGGGGGCTATGGCTACACCTTC.

This chain connects TRBV27 to TRBJ2-4, with D possibly matching TRBD2 (6 bases). The germline V gene encodes CDR1 MNHEY and CDR2 SMNVEV (reference sequence). CDR3 size: 15 residues. V lost 2 bases to trimming and J lost 4 bases, with 12 bases between them. The CDR3 region is CASSLLSREKNIQYF. CDR3 coding DNA: TGTGCCAGCAGTTTACTCTCACGGGAGAAAAACATTCAGTACTTC.

The V and J genes are TRBV28 and TRBJ1-6, with 9 bases fitting TRBD1. CDR1 and CDR2 from the germline V gene are MDHEN and SYDVKM. CDR3 size: 14 residues. V gave up 7 bases and J gave up 11 bases; unmatched junction bases: 9. The CDR3 reads CASTLGQGWAPLHF. The CDR3 DNA follows: TGTGCCAGCACCCTGGGACAGGGCTGGGCACCCCTCCACTTT.

This clone showed up just once. This rearrangement joins TRBV11-2 to TRBJ2-7; D is unclear. Germline CDR1 and CDR2: SGHAT and FQNNGV. V dropped 4 bases and J dropped 3 bases, with 13 bases sitting between them. The CDR3 is 14 amino acids. CDR3 amino acids: CASSYRPELYEQYF. CDR3 sequence (DNA): TGTGCCAGCAGCTACCGACCGGAGCTCTACGAGCAGTACTTC.

The rearrangement joins TRBV7-8 to TRBJ2-3, with 8 bases lining up with TRBD2. The CDR3 length is 17 residues. J gave up 3 bases and V 5 bases, and 13 bases lay outside the gene matches. The V gene's germline CDR1 is SGHVS and CDR2 FQNEAQ. The CDR3 region has the DNA TGTGCCAGCAGCCACTACGGGACTAGAACCGCGACAGATACGCAGTATTTT. Translation: CASSHYGTRTATDTQYF.